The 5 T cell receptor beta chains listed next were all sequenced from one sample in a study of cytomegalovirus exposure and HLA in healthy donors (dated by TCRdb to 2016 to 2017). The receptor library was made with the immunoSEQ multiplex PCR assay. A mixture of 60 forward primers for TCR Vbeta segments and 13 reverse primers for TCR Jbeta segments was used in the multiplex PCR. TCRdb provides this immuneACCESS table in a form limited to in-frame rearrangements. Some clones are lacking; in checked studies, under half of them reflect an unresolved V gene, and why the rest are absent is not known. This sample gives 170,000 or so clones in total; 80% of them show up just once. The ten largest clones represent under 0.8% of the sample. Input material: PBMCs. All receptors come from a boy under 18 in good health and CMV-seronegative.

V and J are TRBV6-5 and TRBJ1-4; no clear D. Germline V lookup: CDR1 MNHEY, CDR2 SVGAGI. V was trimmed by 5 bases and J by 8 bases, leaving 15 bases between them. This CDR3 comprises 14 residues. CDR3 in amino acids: CASSTGGLGEKLFF. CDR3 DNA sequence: TGTGCCAGCAGTACGGGAGGGCTCGGCGAAAAACTGTTTTTT.

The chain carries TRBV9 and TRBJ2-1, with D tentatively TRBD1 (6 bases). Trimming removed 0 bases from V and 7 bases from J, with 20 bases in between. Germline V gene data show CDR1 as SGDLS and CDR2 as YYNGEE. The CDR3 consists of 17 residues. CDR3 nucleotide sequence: TGTGCCAGCAGCGTAGTCTCCTGGGGTTCCGGACAGAATGAGCAGTTCTTC. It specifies CASSVVSWGSGQNEQFF.

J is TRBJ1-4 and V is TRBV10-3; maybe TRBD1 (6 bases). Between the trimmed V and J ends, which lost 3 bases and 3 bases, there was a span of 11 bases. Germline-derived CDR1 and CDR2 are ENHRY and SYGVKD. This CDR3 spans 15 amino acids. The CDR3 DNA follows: TGTGCCATCAGTGATGTGGGGACACCTAATGAAAAACTGTTTTTT. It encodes CAISDVGTPNEKLFF.

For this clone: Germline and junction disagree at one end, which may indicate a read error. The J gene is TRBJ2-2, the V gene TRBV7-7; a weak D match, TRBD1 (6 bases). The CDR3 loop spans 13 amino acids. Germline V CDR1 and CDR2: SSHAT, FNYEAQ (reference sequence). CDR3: CASSLSGAGELFF. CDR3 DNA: TGTGCTAGCAGCTTATCAGGGGCCGGGGAGCTGTTTTTT.

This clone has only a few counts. The CDR3 is CASSPDRLAGTSYEQYF. The CDR3 nucleotides read TGTGCCAGCAGCCCCGACCGACTAGCGGGGACCTCCTACGAGCAGTACTTC. The gene calls are TRBV21-1 and TRBJ2-7; the D call in the table, TRBD2, was not verified against the DNA. TRBV21-1 is recorded as a pseudogene. CDR3 size: 17 residues.